This note documents a single T cell receptor beta chain sequence. Its antigen is not identified. The germline V gene encodes CDR1 DFQATT and CDR2 SNEGSKA (reference sequence). This CDR3 contains 13 residues. The data originate from a study of monozygotic twins with inflammatory bowel disease. TCRdb reanalyzed the 5' RACE reads, giving one entry per CDR3 protein sequence and no DNA. With approximately 300,000 distinct CDR3 sequences in the sample, the ten largest clones hold roughly 5.8%. General observations from the study: Researchers report that IBD patients shared fewer clonotypes with others than healthy twins, especially amid disease activity.

The chain has TRBV20-1 and TRBJ2-4. Source material: blood. This TCR derives from a human donor with ulcerative colitis or Crohn's disease, or a healthy co-twin of an affected twin (not recorded which). The CDR3 region is CSASGSFLNIQYF.